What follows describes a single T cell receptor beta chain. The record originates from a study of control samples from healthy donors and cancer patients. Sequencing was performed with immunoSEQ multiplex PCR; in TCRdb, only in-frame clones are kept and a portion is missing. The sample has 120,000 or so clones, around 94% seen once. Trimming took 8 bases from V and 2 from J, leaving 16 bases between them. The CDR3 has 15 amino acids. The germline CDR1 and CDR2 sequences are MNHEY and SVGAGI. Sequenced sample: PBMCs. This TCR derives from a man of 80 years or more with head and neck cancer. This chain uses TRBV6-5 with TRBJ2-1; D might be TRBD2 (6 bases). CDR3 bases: TGTGCCAGCGCACGCACTAGCCTACCCTACAATGAGCAGTTCTTC. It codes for CASARTSLPYNEQFF.